The 21 T cell receptor beta chains reported below all come from one sample, sequenced in a study of cytomegalovirus exposure and HLA in healthy donors. The PCR had 60 Vbeta and 13 Jbeta primers. Method: immunoSEQ multiplex PCR; TCRdb's copy keeps in-frame clones and lacks some. The data hold about 120,000 clones, with around 79% observed a single time. Material for sequencing was PBMCs. Source of these receptors: a woman under 40 in good health and CMV-seropositive.

In this sample, this clone turned up once. The chain links TRBV28 to TRBJ1-2; 7 bases match TRBD1. CDR3 length: 14 amino acids. The V gene end was trimmed by 5 bases and the J gene end by 2 bases; junction bases not matched to a gene: 5. Germline-derived CDR1 and CDR2 are MDHEN and SYDVKM. Here the CDR3 DNA reads TGTGCCAGCAGTGAATTGACAGGGAACTATGGCTACACCTTC. It is translated as CASSELTGNYGYTF.

This chain joins TRBV6-4 and TRBJ2-3; D perhaps matches TRBD1 (7 bases). The V gene lost 5 bases and the J gene lost 3 bases, with 12 bases spanning the gap. CDR1 and CDR2 from the germline V gene are MRHNA and SNTAGT. CDR3 length: 14 amino acids. As DNA, the CDR3 is TGTGCCAGCAGTCCCCAGGGGGGTACAGATACGCAGTATTTT. Protein: CASSPQGGTDTQYF.

V gene TRBV2 combines with J gene TRBJ2-1, with a possible D match to TRBD2 (5 bases). The V and J ends lost 7 bases and 9 bases respectively, with 13 bases between them. Germline CDR1 reads SNHLY; CDR2 reads FYNNEI. CDR3 size: 12 residues. CDR3 residues: CASIFGGVEQFF. DNA of the CDR3: TGTGCCAGCATTTTCGGAGGAGTTGAGCAGTTCTTC.

The V gene is TRBV5-6, the J gene TRBJ2-7; 8 nucleotides line up with TRBD2. Germline V CDR1 and CDR2: SGHDT, YYEEEE. CDR3 size: 16 residues. V lost 6 bases and J lost 2; bases outside the gene matches: 13. Here the CDR3 reads CASKNSLAGNTYEQYF. DNA of the CDR3: TGTGCCAGCAAGAATTCTCTAGCGGGCAATACCTACGAGCAGTACTTC.

This clone was seen a few times. V and J are TRBV12-5 and TRBJ2-1; 9 bases fit TRBD1. Germline V gene data show CDR1 as LGHNT and CDR2 as FRNRAP. This CDR3 comprises 18 residues. V gave up 5 bases and J gave up 5 bases; unmatched junction bases: 16. CDR3 protein: CASGQRRGIDRGNNEQFF. The CDR3 DNA follows: TGTGCTAGTGGTCAAAGAAGGGGAATAGACAGGGGGAACAATGAGCAGTTCTTC.

The V call is TRBV6-4, the J call TRBJ2-2; perhaps TRBD2 as D (5 bases). Trimming stripped 2 bases from V and 8 bases from J, with 15 bases between. CDR1 is MRHNA, CDR2 SNTAGT, per germline. This CDR3 comprises 15 residues. CDR3 amino acids: CASSDRFGGGGELFF. Written as DNA, the CDR3 is TGTGCCAGCAGTGACAGGTTCGGTGGAGGAGGGGAGCTGTTTTTT.

V is TRBV7-9 and J is TRBJ1-5; 8 nucleotides line up with TRBD1. This CDR3 is 15 amino acids long. Germline V CDR1 and CDR2: SEHNR, FQNEAQ (reference sequence). Trimming took 5 bases from V and 4 from J; bases not matched to a gene: 7. The CDR3: CASSPTGAFNQPQHF. The CDR3 DNA reads TGTGCCAGCAGCCCGACAGGGGCCTTTAATCAGCCCCAGCATTTT.

The rearrangement uses TRBV11-2 and TRBJ2-2; perhaps TRBD1 as D (5 bases). Per the germline V gene, CDR1 is SGHAT and CDR2 is FQNNGV. The CDR3 spans 13 residues. Trimming pared 6 bases from V and 11 bases from J, leaving 16 bases between. Here the CDR3 reads CASRWSGQGELFF. CDR3 coding DNA: TGTGCCAGCAGGTGGAGTGGCCAGGGAGAGCTGTTTTTT.

J is TRBJ2-1 and V is TRBV14; 9 nucleotides line up with TRBD1. The CDR3 runs to 17 residues. J lost 9 bases, V lost 6 bases, and 18 bases had no gene match. Germline loops: CDR1 SGHDN, CDR2 FVKESK. The DNA for the CDR3 is TGTGCCAGCAGTCATGTCATGACCGGGACAGGGTATGGTGAGCAGTTCTTC. Its translation is CASSHVMTGTGYGEQFF.

This clone was observed a handful of times. The chain has TRBV29-1 and TRBJ2-3; 10 nucleotides align to TRBD2. The CDR3 is 20 residues long. V lost 7 bases and J lost 1; bases outside the gene matches: 23. Germline assignment: CDR1 SQVTM and CDR2 ANQGSEA. The DNA for the CDR3 is TGCAGCGCTGGACTAGCGGCGTCCCTCCCCTTCAAGCTAGGCACAGATACGCAGTATTTT. Residues: CSAGLAASLPFKLGTDTQYF.

This chain links TRBV6-5 with TRBJ1-5, with 7 bases lining up with TRBD1. CDR1 and CDR2 (germline): MNHEY, SVGAGI. The CDR3 has 14 residues. The V gene end was trimmed by 7 bases and the J gene end by 7 bases; junction bases not matched to a gene: 10. This chain's CDR3 is CASIREGAWQPQHF. CDR3 DNA: TGTGCCAGCATAAGAGAGGGGGCTTGGCAGCCCCAGCATTTT.

The chain recombines TRBV9 with TRBJ2-5, with 7 bases matching TRBD2. The J call may be incorrect, as the DNA end agrees better with TRBJ2-7. This CDR3 region has 16 residues. Germline CDR1 SGDLS, CDR2 YYNGEE. As DNA, the CDR3 is TGTGCCAGCAGCGCCGATGGGGGGGGAAAAACCTACGAGCAGTACTTC. Amino acids: CASSADGGGKTYEQYF.

There are a few counts of this clone. The chain employs TRBV7-6 and TRBJ2-2; unclear D gene. Germline loops: CDR1 SGHVS, CDR2 FNYEAQ. The V gene lost 3 bases and the J gene lost 1 base, with 6 bases spanning the gap. The CDR3 loop spans 14 amino acids. DNA for the CDR3: TGTGCCAGCAGCTTTCAACAGAACACCGGGGAGCTGTTTTTT. This sequence encodes CASSFQQNTGELFF. Based on the CDR3 plus reference TRBV7-6 and TRBJ2-2, the full variable domain is GAGVSQSPRYKVTKRGQDVALRCDPISGHVSLYWYRQALGQGPEFLTYFNYEAQQDKSGLPNDRFSAERPEGSISTLTIQRTEQRDSAMYRCASSFQQNTGELFFGEGSRLTVL.

This clone was detected only a few times. The rearrangement joins TRBV30 to TRBJ1-3, with 10 nucleotides matching TRBD1. Germline CDR1 reads GTSNPN; CDR2 reads SVGIG (reference sequence). The CDR3 length is 14 residues. V trimming: 6 bases; J trimming: 3 bases; junction bases outside the gene matches: 5. CDR3 coding DNA: TGTGCCTGTGACAGGGGGCAAATTGGAAACACCATATATTTT. As protein: CACDRGQIGNTIYF.

This chain uses TRBV30 with TRBJ2-7, with D perhaps TRBD1 (6 bases). The V end was cut by 5 bases, the J end by 0 bases, with 11 bases between. This CDR3 comprises 13 residues. Germline loops: CDR1 GTSNPN, CDR2 SVGIG (reference sequence). The CDR3 protein is CAWRDTPSYEQYF. The CDR3 coding sequence is TGTGCCTGGCGGGACACCCCCTCCTACGAGCAGTACTTC.

The V call is TRBV5-1, the J call TRBJ2-2, with TRBD2 identical over 13 bases. The CDR3 extends over 16 amino acids. The germline gives CDR1 SGHRS, CDR2 YFSETQ. The junction had 5 bases not matched to a gene; V was cut back by 9 bases and J by 0 bases. CDR3 coding DNA: TGCGCCACCGGACTAGCGGGGGCTACGAACACCGGGGAGCTGTTTTTT. Translation gives CATGLAGATNTGELFF.

This chain connects TRBV4-3 to TRBJ2-1, with 11 bases fitting TRBD2. The V and J ends lost 4 bases and 4 bases, in that order; junction bases with no gene match: 3. Germline CDR1 and CDR2: LGHNA and YSLEER. This CDR3 has 15 residues. The CDR3 region has the DNA TGCGCCAGCAGCCCGAGACTAGCGGGGTACAATGAGCAGTTCTTC. This codes for CASSPRLAGYNEQFF.

The gene calls are TRBV7-8 and TRBJ2-5; D is uncertain. CDR3 size: 13 residues. Germline values: CDR1 SGHVS, CDR2 FQNEAQ. The germline V and J ends were trimmed by 5 bases and 1 base, with 8 bases remaining between them. The CDR3 DNA reads TGTGCCAGCAGCCTCTCAGGCCAAGAGACCCAGTACTTC. It is translated as CASSLSGQETQYF.

The chain employs TRBV23-1 and TRBJ2-1; perhaps TRBD1 as D (6 bases). TRBV23-1 is an open reading frame whose function is uncertain. V lost 4 bases, J lost 1 base, and 20 bases lay in between. This CDR3 comprises 18 residues. Here the CDR3 DNA reads TGCGCCAGCAGTCCTCATACGAGGACAGAAGGGTCCTACAATGAGCAGTTCTTC. Protein sequence: CASSPHTRTEGSYNEQFF.

This clone came up a few times. V is TRBV4-3 and J is TRBJ1-4, with D uncertain. Germline V gives CDR1 LGHNA, CDR2 YSLEER. The CDR3 sequence is 15 residues long. The ends were cut back, 0 bases at V and 8 bases at J, with 13 bases in the middle. This CDR3 reads CASSQDPTKEEKLFF. The CDR3 DNA follows: TGCGCCAGCAGCCAAGACCCCACGAAGGAGGAAAAACTGTTTTTT.

The sample holds one count of this clone. V and J are TRBV28 and TRBJ1-2, with 7 bases matching TRBD1. Trimming removed 0 bases from V and 7 bases from J; junction bases left unmatched: 5. Germline V gives CDR1 MDHEN, CDR2 SYDVKM. CDR3 length: 14 residues. CDR3 loop: CASSLWLGGAGYTF. CDR3 DNA sequence: TGTGCCAGCAGTTTATGGTTAGGGGGCGCTGGCTACACCTTC.